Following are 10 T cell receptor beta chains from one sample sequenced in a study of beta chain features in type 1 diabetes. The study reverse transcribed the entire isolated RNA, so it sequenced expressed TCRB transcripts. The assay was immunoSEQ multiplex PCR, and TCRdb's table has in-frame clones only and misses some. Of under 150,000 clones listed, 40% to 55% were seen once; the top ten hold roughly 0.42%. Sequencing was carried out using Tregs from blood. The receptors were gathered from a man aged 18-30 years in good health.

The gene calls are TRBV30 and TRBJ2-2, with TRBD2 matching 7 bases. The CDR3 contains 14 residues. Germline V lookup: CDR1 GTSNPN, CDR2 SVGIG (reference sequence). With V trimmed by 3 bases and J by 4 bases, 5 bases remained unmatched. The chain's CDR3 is CAWRGGVLTGELFF. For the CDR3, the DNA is TGTGCCTGGAGGGGAGGGGTTCTCACCGGGGAGCTGTTTTTT.

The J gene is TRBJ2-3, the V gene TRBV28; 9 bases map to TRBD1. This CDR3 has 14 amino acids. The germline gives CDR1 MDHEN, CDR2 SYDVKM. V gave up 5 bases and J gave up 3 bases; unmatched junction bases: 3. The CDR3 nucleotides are TGTGCCAGCAGTAGGACAGGGGTTACAGATACGCAGTATTTT. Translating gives CASSRTGVTDTQYF.

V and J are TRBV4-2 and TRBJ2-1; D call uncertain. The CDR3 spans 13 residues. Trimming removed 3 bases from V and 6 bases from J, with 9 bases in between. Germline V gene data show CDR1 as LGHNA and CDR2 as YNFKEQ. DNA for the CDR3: TGTGCCAGCAGCCAGACCCGGGTCAATGAGCAGTTCTTC. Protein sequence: CASSQTRVNEQFF.

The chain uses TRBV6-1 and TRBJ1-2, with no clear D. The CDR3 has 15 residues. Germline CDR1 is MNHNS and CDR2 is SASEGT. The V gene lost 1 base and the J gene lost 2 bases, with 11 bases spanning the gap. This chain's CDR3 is CASSEVVTANYGYTF. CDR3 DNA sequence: TGTGCCAGCAGTGAAGTAGTTACCGCGAACTATGGCTACACCTTC.

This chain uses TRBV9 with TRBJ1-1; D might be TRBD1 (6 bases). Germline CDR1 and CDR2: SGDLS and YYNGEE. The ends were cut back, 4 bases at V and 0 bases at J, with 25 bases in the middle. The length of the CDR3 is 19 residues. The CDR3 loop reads CASSKRTDISSIMNTEAFF. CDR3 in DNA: TGTGCCAGCAGCAAACGGACAGACATTTCCTCAATTATGAACACTGAAGCTTTCTTT.

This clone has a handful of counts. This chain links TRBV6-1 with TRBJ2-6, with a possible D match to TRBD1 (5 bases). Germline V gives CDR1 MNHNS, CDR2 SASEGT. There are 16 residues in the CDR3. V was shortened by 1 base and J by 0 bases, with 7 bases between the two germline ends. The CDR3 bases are TGTGCCAGCAGTGAAGTCAGGGCCTCTGGGGCCAACGTCCTGACTTTC. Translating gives CASSEVRASGANVLTF.

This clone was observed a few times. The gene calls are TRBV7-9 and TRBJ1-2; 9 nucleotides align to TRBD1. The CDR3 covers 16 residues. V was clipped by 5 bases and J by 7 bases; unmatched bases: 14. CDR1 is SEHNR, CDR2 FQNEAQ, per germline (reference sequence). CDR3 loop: CASSQNPGQGFRGYTF. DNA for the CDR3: TGTGCCAGCAGCCAAAATCCAGGACAGGGGTTTCGTGGCTACACCTTC.

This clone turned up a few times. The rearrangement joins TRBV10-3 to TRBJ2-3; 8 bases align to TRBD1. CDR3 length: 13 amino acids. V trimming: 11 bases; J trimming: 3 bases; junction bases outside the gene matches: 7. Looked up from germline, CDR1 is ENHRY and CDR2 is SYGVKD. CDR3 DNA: TGTGCCGTGACAGGGGCTGGTACAGATACGCAGTATTTT. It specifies CAVTGAGTDTQYF.

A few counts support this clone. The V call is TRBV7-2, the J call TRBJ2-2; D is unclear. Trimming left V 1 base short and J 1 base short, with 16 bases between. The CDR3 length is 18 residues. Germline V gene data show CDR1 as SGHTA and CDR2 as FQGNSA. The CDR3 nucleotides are TGTGCCAGCAGCTTAGATTCGGGTCTGCTATTGAACACCGGGGAGCTGTTTTTT. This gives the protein CASSLDSGLLLNTGELFF.

CDR3 sequence (DNA): TGTGCCAGTAGCAGAGTACTAGCGTCGGTGGGAACAGATACGCAGTATTTT. Its translation is CASSRVLASVGTDTQYF. This rearrangement joins TRBV19 to TRBJ2-3; 7 nucleotides match TRBD2. The CDR3 totals 17 residues. V shed 6 bases, J shed 3 bases, and the junction held 15 bases outside the gene matches. Germline V lookup: CDR1 LNHDA, CDR2 SQIVND (reference sequence). Using reference TRBV19 and TRBJ2-3 for the parts outside the CDR3, the full variable domain is DGGITQSPKYLFRKEGQNVTLSCEQNLNHDAMYWYRQDPGQGLRLIYYSQIVNDFQKGDIAEGYSVSREKKESFPLTVTSAQKNPTAFYLCASSRVLASVGTDTQYFGPGTRLTVL.